Detailed here is one T cell receptor beta chain. Its antigen is not identified. Donors showed nominal health when sampled, although they likely had unrecorded immune exposures. This CDR3 region has 15 residues. Trimming removed 3 bases at V and 3 bases at J, with 15 bases between. Germline-derived CDR1 and CDR2 are GTSNPN and SVGIG (reference sequence). Vbeta (60) and Jbeta (13) primers were used in the PCR. Assay used: immunoSEQ multiplex PCR; TCRdb lists only in-frame clones, some missing. The data show some 150,000 clones, 64% seen once. The sample comes from a study of cytomegalovirus exposure and HLA in healthy donors. Study-wide points: In vitro confirmation showed a few CMV-associated chains to be CMV antigen specific. Segments of the TCR beta V type were, in most cases, productive about 87% or about 30% of the time in an earlier analysis. Common viral pathogens seemed, in a later analysis, to connect with several of the most significant clusters.

The genes are TRBV30 and TRBJ1-5; tentatively, D is TRBD1 (5 bases). The sequence was collected from a woman in her twenties or thirties in good health and CMV-seropositive. Source material: PBMCs. The CDR3, as DNA: TGTGCCTGGAGCGCTACAAAGGGGTACAATCAGCCCCAGCATTTT. This sequence encodes CAWSATKGYNQPQHF. Based on the CDR3 plus reference TRBV30 and TRBJ1-5, the full variable domain is SQTIHQWPATLVQPVGSPLSLECTVEGTSNPNLYWYRQAAGRGLQLLFYSVGIGQISSEVPQNLSASRPQDRQFILSSKKLLLSDSGFYLCAWSATKGYNQPQHFGDGTRLSIL.